This TCR beta chain originates from a study of T cells in Graves' hyperthyroidism and ophthalmopathy. This clonotype was found many times. Germline CDR1 is MNHNS and CDR2 is SASEGT. V dropped 1 base and J dropped 7; count of bases not matched to a gene: 8. The CDR3 spans 16 residues. PBMCs came from over 8.5 ml fresh peripheral blood. Amplified TCR beta CDR3 regions came from RNA transcripts. The HTBI primer set was used in a first-round RT-PCR of the TCR CDR3. TCRdb fed the multiplex PCR reads into MiXCR, producing one record per CDR3 protein. The sample holds more than 300,000 distinct CDR3 sequences, about 14% seen once.

The TCR comes from a woman aged 25 to 45 with Graves' ophthalmopathy. The rearrangement links TRBV6-1 to TRBJ2-1; 9 nucleotides match TRBD2. Source material: blood. The CDR3 DNA is TGTGCCAGCAGTGAAGGGGCGGGGGGGCCCGTGAATGAGCAGTTCTTC. Protein product: CASSEGAGGPVNEQFF.